The next 21 T cell receptor beta chains were all read from a single sample in a study of blood T cell repertoires in COVID-19 (dated by TCRdb to the early 2020s). Library creation used the immunoSEQ multiplex PCR assay. TCRdb holds this immuneACCESS table with in-frame rearrangements only. Some clones are missing; in checked studies, unresolved V genes explain under half, and the rest has no known cause. This sample gives 130,000 or so clones in total; about nine tenths of them show up just once. The ten largest account for approximately 2.5% of the sample. Sample: peripheral blood. The source of these receptors is a human donor with COVID-19, enrolled during active disease. The donor label of this sample is uncertain.

J is TRBJ1-1 and V is TRBV7-6; weak D call: TRBD1 (5 bases). The V end lost 5 bases, the J end lost 2 bases, and 15 bases lay between the germline ends. The germline V gene encodes CDR1 SGHVS and CDR2 FNYEAQ. The CDR3 spans 15 residues. The CDR3 protein is CASSAPGDFNTEAFF. In DNA form, the CDR3 reads TGTGCCAGCAGCGCCCCGGGGGACTTTAACACTGAAGCTTTCTTT.

This sequence joins TRBV10-1 and TRBJ1-4, with D maybe TRBD1 (6 bases). V lost 2 bases and J 7 bases, leaving 8 bases between the germline ends. The CDR3 consists of 13 residues. Germline CDR1 reads WNHNN; CDR2 reads SYGVQD (reference sequence). CDR3 amino acids: CASSEEQGEKLFF. Written as DNA, the CDR3 is TGCGCCAGCAGTGAGGAACAGGGTGAAAAACTGTTTTTT.

The chain has TRBV11-2 and TRBJ1-1; D is uncertain. The CDR3 covers 13 residues. The germline V and J ends were trimmed by 1 base and 10 bases, with 13 bases remaining between them. Germline loops: CDR1 SGHAT, CDR2 FQNNGV. The CDR3 spells CASSLGAPGLAFF. Here the CDR3 DNA reads TGTGCCAGCAGCTTAGGGGCGCCGGGATTAGCTTTCTTT. Supplemented by reference TRBV11-2 and TRBJ1-1, the full variable domain reads EAGVAQSPRYKIIEKRQSVAFWCNPISGHATLYWYQQILGQGPKLLIQFQNNGVVDDSQLPKDRFSAERLKGVDSTLKIQPAKLEDSAVYLCASSLGAPGLAFFGQGTRLTVV.

The chain recombines TRBV18 with TRBJ1-4; D perhaps matches TRBD1 (5 bases). This CDR3 comprises 15 residues. Trimming took 3 bases from V and 6 from J, leaving 14 bases between them. Germline V gene lookup returns CDR1 KGHSH and CDR2 LQKENI. The CDR3: CASSPFTGGDEKLFF. CDR3 in DNA: TGTGCCAGCTCACCCTTTACTGGGGGGGATGAAAAACTGTTTTTT.

J is TRBJ1-2 and V is TRBV5-8; TRBD1 aligns across 7 bases. The CDR3 runs 15 residues. Germline loops: CDR1 SGHTS, CDR2 YDEGEE. Unmatched junction bases numbered 7, after V lost 3 bases and J lost 2 bases. The CDR3 DNA is TGTGCCAGCAGCTCTCCGGGACAGATAAACTATGGCTACACCTTC. Protein sequence: CASSSPGQINYGYTF.

The chain has TRBV11-2 and TRBJ2-1; TRBD2 is a possible D gene (6 bases). Looked up from germline, CDR1 is SGHAT and CDR2 is FQNNGV. The length of the CDR3 is 15 residues. V dropped 6 bases and J dropped 2 bases, with 14 bases sitting between them. The CDR3 loop is CASSTASVAYNEQFF. Here the CDR3 DNA reads TGTGCCAGCAGTACCGCTAGCGTTGCCTACAATGAGCAGTTCTTC. Using reference TRBV11-2 and TRBJ2-1 for the parts outside the CDR3, the full variable domain is EAGVAQSPRYKIIEKRQSVAFWCNPISGHATLYWYQQILGQGPKLLIQFQNNGVVDDSQLPKDRFSAERLKGVDSTLKIQPAKLEDSAVYLCASSTASVAYNEQFFGPGTRLTVL.

The chain is built from TRBV9 and TRBJ2-3; 7 bases are shared with TRBD2. The CDR3 is 14 residues long. V was clipped by 2 bases and J by 6 bases; unmatched bases: 6. The germline V gene encodes CDR1 SGDLS and CDR2 YYNGEE. The CDR3 DNA follows: TGTGCCAGCAGCGTGTCGGGGGGTGGTGATACGCAGTATTTT. Translated, it gives CASSVSGGGDTQYF.

This clone was counted a few times. The V gene is TRBV5-1, the J gene TRBJ1-5, with D unresolved. The CDR3 runs to 17 residues. The germline CDR1 and CDR2 sequences are SGHRS and YFSETQ. V lost 0 bases and J 0 bases, leaving 13 bases between the germline ends. CDR3 DNA: TGCGCCAGCAGCTTGGACGGGGTCGGGTATAGCAATCAGCCCCAGCATTTT. Encoded protein: CASSLDGVGYSNQPQHF.

This sequence joins TRBV11-2 and TRBJ1-2, with 8 nucleotides matching TRBD1. Germline CDR1 and CDR2: SGHAT and FQNNGV. There are 17 residues in the CDR3. Trimming cost V 5 bases and J 7 bases; bases outside gene matches: 18. The CDR3 loop reads CASSPTILRQGSAGYTF. The CDR3 DNA sequence: TGTGCCAGCAGCCCCACGATATTGAGACAGGGGAGCGCTGGCTACACCTTC.

This chain connects TRBV4-2 to TRBJ1-2, with 9 bases aligning to TRBD1. This CDR3 has 14 amino acids. Germline trimming cut 4 bases from V and 5 bases from J; bases unmatched to any gene: 5. Germline V gene sequence: CDR1 LGHNA, CDR2 YNFKEQ. DNA for the CDR3: TGTGCCAGCAGCCCCGGGACAGGGAATTATGGCTACACCTTC. This sequence encodes CASSPGTGNYGYTF.

This clone showed up just once. The J gene is TRBJ1-2, the V gene TRBV5-4, with 9 bases identical to TRBD1. This CDR3 contains 14 residues. The germline CDR1 and CDR2 sequences are SGHNT and YYREEE (reference sequence). With 4 bases clipped from V and 5 bases from J, the junction kept 6 bases outside the gene matches. As DNA, the CDR3 is TGTGCCAGCAGCCAGACAGGGGGTCAGTATGGCTACACCTTC. Translating gives CASSQTGGQYGYTF.

J is TRBJ1-4 and V is TRBV5-1; TRBD1 matches at 9 bases. The germline V gene encodes CDR1 SGHRS and CDR2 YFSETQ. This CDR3 spans 14 amino acids. Trimming cost V 2 bases and J 7 bases; bases outside gene matches: 3. CDR3 DNA sequence: TGCGCCAGCAGCTTTGGGACAGGGAGTGAAAAACTGTTTTTT. Translation: CASSFGTGSEKLFF.

The chain has TRBV29-1 and TRBJ2-1, with TRBD2 as a possible D gene (7 bases). Germline assignment: CDR1 SQVTM and CDR2 ANQGSEA. The CDR3 totals 14 residues. V was clipped by 7 bases and J by 0 bases, with 13 bases between them. CDR3 sequence: CSGGGGSSYNEQFF. The CDR3 nucleotides read TGCAGCGGGGGGGGCGGGAGCTCCTACAATGAGCAGTTCTTC.

The chain links TRBV2 to TRBJ2-7, with 8 bases aligning to TRBD2. This CDR3 is 15 amino acids long. V shed 3 bases, J shed 3 bases, and the junction held 7 bases outside the gene matches. Looked up from germline, CDR1 is SNHLY and CDR2 is FYNNEI. The DNA for the CDR3 is TGTGCCAGCAGTGACCTTAGCGGGATCTACTACGAGCAGTACTTC. Its protein is CASSDLSGIYYEQYF.

The gene calls are TRBV21-1 and TRBJ1-1; TRBD1, the D gene given by the table, was not confirmed from the DNA. TRBV21-1 is flagged as a pseudogene. The CDR3 covers 15 residues. CDR3 sequence: CASSNLGLQNTEAFF. The CDR3 nucleotides read TGTGCCAGCAGCAATCTGGGGCTCCAGAACACTGAAGCTTTCTTT.

The chain couples TRBV28 to TRBJ1-2; no firm D call. CDR3 size: 14 residues. The germline V gene has CDR1 MDHEN and CDR2 SYDVKM. V lost 2 bases and J lost 4, with 11 bases in between. The CDR3 protein is CASSLGQTFYGYTF. As DNA, the CDR3 is TGTGCCAGCAGTTTAGGGCAGACCTTCTATGGCTACACCTTC.

The V gene is TRBV27, the J gene TRBJ2-7; 9 bases match TRBD1. Trimming took 7 bases from V and 5 from J; bases not matched to a gene: 9. CDR1 is MNHEY, CDR2 SMNVEV, per germline (reference sequence). The CDR3 loop spans 14 amino acids. In DNA, the CDR3 is TGTGCCAGCACTCCCGGGACAGGGAGCCACGAGCAGTACTTC. Translated: CASTPGTGSHEQYF.

The rearrangement links TRBV24-1 to TRBJ1-2; D is undetermined. Germline V gene data show CDR1 as KGHDR and CDR2 as SFDVKD. Deletions cut 5 bases from V and 5 bases from J, with 8 bases between. The CDR3 loop spans 12 amino acids. The CDR3 bases are TGTGCCACCAGTGGGGGAGAATATGGCTACACCTTC. This codes for CATSGGEYGYTF.

V is TRBV19 and J is TRBJ1-1, with a weak D call TRBD1 (5 bases). CDR1 and CDR2 from the germline V gene are LNHDA and SQIVND (reference sequence). The CDR3 spans 15 residues. The V and J ends lost 5 bases and 0 bases respectively, with 13 bases between them. CDR3 amino acids: CASSARQHMNTEAFF. CDR3 sequence (DNA): TGTGCCAGTAGTGCCCGACAGCACATGAACACTGAAGCTTTCTTT.

This chain joins TRBV10-1 and TRBJ2-2; D is uncertain. V was shortened by 4 bases and J by 6 bases, with 9 bases between the two germline ends. Germline V lookup: CDR1 WNHNN, CDR2 SYGVQD (reference sequence). The CDR3 loop spans 13 amino acids. As DNA, the CDR3 is TGCGCCAGCAGTGGATCGGTCGCCGGGGAGCTGTTTTTT. Residues: CASSGSVAGELFF.

The V gene is TRBV27, the J gene TRBJ2-5, with D maybe TRBD2 (5 bases). Trimming removed 0 bases from V and 5 bases from J, with 16 bases in between. Germline CDR1 reads MNHEY; CDR2 reads SMNVEV (reference sequence). The CDR3 runs 16 residues. The CDR3 coding sequence is TGTGCCAGCAGTTTATCGTTCGAACGGGGATGGGAGACCCAGTACTTC. It specifies CASSLSFERGWETQYF.